A single sample gave rise to the 5 T cell receptor beta chains below, sequenced in a study of T cell changes during pregnancy in multiple sclerosis. Produced via immunoSEQ multiplex PCR; TCRdb's table is partial and in-frame only. The repertoire consists of 80,000 to 100,000 clones, with 90% occurring once and the leading ten covering over 0.6%. This specimen was peripheral blood, taken in the second trimester of pregnancy. These receptors all stem from a female donor in good health, enrolled as a control in a pregnancy study.

This rearrangement joins TRBV7-2 to TRBJ2-5; possibly TRBD2 for D (7 bases). CDR1 is SGHTA and CDR2 is FQGNSA in the germline V gene. The CDR3 extends over 14 amino acids. V lost 5 bases, J lost 4 bases, and 14 bases lay in between. The CDR3 nucleotides read TGTGCCAGCAGCCCCGGACTAGGGGGAGAGACCCAGTACTTC. Amino acids: CASSPGLGGETQYF. Complete variable domain (other parts from reference TRBV7-2 and TRBJ2-5): GAGVSQSPSNKVTEKGKDVELRCDPISGHTALYWYRQSLGQGLEFLIYFQGNSAPDKSGLPSDRFSAERTGGSVSTLTIQRTQQEDSAVYLCASSPGLGGETQYFGPGTRLLVL.

The CDR3 DNA follows: TGTGCCAGCAGCCAAGATCGACAGGGTGACTCACCCCTCCACTTT. This sequence encodes CASSQDRQGDSPLHF. The J gene is TRBJ1-6, the V gene TRBV4-2; 7 positions agree with TRBD1. Germline lookup yields CDR1 LGHNA and CDR2 YNFKEQ. This CDR3 region has 15 residues. V shed 0 bases and J 10 bases; nucleotides not matched to a gene: 6.

This rearrangement joins TRBV5-6 to TRBJ2-5; a possible D gene is TRBD1 (6 bases). The ends were cut back, 0 bases at V and 5 bases at J, with 17 bases in the middle. Germline loops: CDR1 SGHDT, CDR2 YYEEEE. This CDR3 region has 16 residues. CDR3 residues: CASSLAAGALPETQYF. For the CDR3, the DNA is TGTGCCAGCAGCTTGGCCGCAGGGGCCCTCCCGGAGACCCAGTACTTC.

This clone was detected only once. The chain uses TRBV6-5 and TRBJ2-1, with TRBD2 matching over 8 bases. Germline V lookup: CDR1 MNHEY, CDR2 SVGAGI. The CDR3 totals 16 residues. With 0 bases clipped from V and 3 bases from J, the junction kept 4 bases outside the gene matches. CDR3 sequence: CASSYSTSAHYNEQFF. The DNA for the CDR3 is TGTGCCAGCAGTTACTCGACTAGCGCCCACTACAATGAGCAGTTCTTC.

The chain combines TRBV6-1 with TRBJ1-2; 9 positions agree with TRBD1. The V gene's germline CDR1 is MNHNS and CDR2 SASEGT. Trimming cost V 10 bases and J 10 bases; bases outside gene matches: 16. The CDR3 loop spans 14 amino acids. As DNA, the CDR3 is TGTGCCACCAGGGGATCGGGGACAGGGTTGGTCTACACCTTC. It codes for CATRGSGTGLVYTF.